The source of this TCR beta chain is a study of CD8 T cells in Susac syndrome. The CDR3 spans 14 residues. The germline gives CDR1 KGHDR, CDR2 SFDVKD. V lost 2 bases to trimming and J lost 1 base, with 7 bases between them. Random-hexamer reverse transcription was applied to roughly 0.45 to 1 ug RNA. By means of immunoSEQ multiplex PCR, TCR beta CDR3 spanning 54 Vbeta and 13 Jbeta underwent amplification. Via MiXCR, TCRdb re-called the immunoSEQ multiplex PCR reads, giving one row per CDR3 protein. The table includes about 200,000 distinct CDR3 sequences, around nine tenths detected once. This TCR derives from a human donor with Susac syndrome. The specimen sequenced was CD4+ T cells from PBMCs. V and J are TRBV24-1 and TRBJ1-2; perhaps TRBD1 as D (6 bases). The CDR3 here is CATSDWTDNYGYTF. As DNA, the CDR3 is TGTGCCACCAGTGATTGGACAGATAACTATGGCTACACCTTC.